This T cell receptor (beta chain) was profiled in a study of T cells in Graves' hyperthyroidism and ophthalmopathy. Points from the study as a whole: Peripheral blood also featured most of the thyroid clonotypes expanded above 0.001.

From germline, CDR1 is SGHTA and CDR2 FQGTGA. The CDR3 spans 17 residues. Amplified TCR beta CDR3 regions derived from RNA transcripts. The HTBI set primed first-round TCR CDR3 RT-PCR. TCRdb ran MiXCR on the multiplex PCR reads and lists one entry per CDR3 protein. Here the sample spans 600,000 or so distinct CDR3 sequences, 14% being singletons. Notes on this clonotype: The antigen is undetermined. This sequence may be a read error, since a much larger clone differs from it by one base.

The TCR was taken from a woman aged 18-30 years with Graves' ophthalmopathy. The V and J genes are TRBV7-3 and TRBJ2-1, with 9 bases matching TRBD2. Sequencing was done on a sample of blood. The CDR3 DNA reads TGTGCCGGCAGTGATTTCCCTAGCGGGAAGGGTTTCAATGAGCAGTTCTTC. This codes for CAGSDFPSGKGFNEQFF.